This TCR beta chain was sequenced in a study of lymphopenia after photon versus proton radiotherapy. The study's findings and limits: After the lymphocyte nadir, photon-treated repertoires showed oligoclonal expansion, especially of CD8+ Temra cells. Only patients who died were analyzed for survival; proton advantage is unproven. Relative stability marked proton patients; photon patients lost diversity and naive cells. Larger post-nadir TCR diversity loss correlated inversely with survival in deceased patients.

Using immunoSEQ multiplex PCR, the repertoire was profiled, and TCRdb retains in-frame clones only, with some absent. Here the sample spans some 20,000 clones, 84% being singletons. As concerns this clone: The antigen is unknown.

From germline, CDR1 is MDHEN and CDR2 SYDVKM. The V gene end was trimmed by 3 bases and the J gene end by 6 bases; junction bases not matched to a gene: 10. CDR3 length: 16 amino acids. The clonotype comes from a woman between 45 and 60 years old with pancreatic cancer. The chain has TRBV28 and TRBJ2-2; 7 nucleotides align to TRBD2. The sequencing used peripheral blood, collected from a patient treated with photon-based radiotherapy. CDR3: CASSFLGGLSAGELFF. The CDR3 DNA reads TGTGCCAGCAGTTTCCTCGGGGGGTTGAGTGCCGGGGAGCTGTTTTTT.